This TCR beta chain originates from a study of radiation and T cells in renal cell carcinoma. Time point: baseline pretreatment blood. Specified treatment: 15 Gy SBRT to primary tumor, nephrectomy 4 weeks later. Notes on this clone: Antigen specificity is unknown.

The data were produced by immunoSEQ multiplex PCR, yet TCRdb's version contains in-frame clones alone and is incomplete. The sample carries 95,000 or so clones, 70% to 90% recorded once. Study outcomes and limitations: Without pretreatment biopsies, baseline tumor clonotype presence was undetermined.

Germline V gives CDR1 SNHLY, CDR2 FYNNEI. This CDR3 region has 15 residues. V was pared by 4 bases and J by 5 bases, with 15 bases between. This receptor was identified in a man in his forties or fifties with renal cell carcinoma. Sequencing was performed on blood, taken from a patient whose treatment included radiotherapy and nephrectomy. This chain connects TRBV2 to TRBJ1-5; perhaps TRBD1 as D (5 bases). CDR3 in DNA: TGTGCCAGCAGTGTGGACACGGGCCCTCATCAGCCCCAGCATTTT. It yields the protein CASSVDTGPHQPQHF.